The clone carrying this T cell receptor beta chain came up once. Antigen: not known. This sample stems from a study of response to subunit inactivated influenza vaccine. CDR3 length: 14 residues. V was shortened by 6 bases and J by 2 bases, with 17 bases between the two germline ends. Per the germline V gene, CDR1 is DFQATT and CDR2 is SNEGSKA (reference sequence). General study findings and limits: It was suggested by the authors that few new T cells are recruited by each seasonal influenza vaccination.

TCRdb reprocessed the RT-PCR reads via MiXCR and lists one record per CDR3 protein. The sample lists about 520,000 distinct CDR3 sequences, approximately 24% occurring once. The rearrangement links TRBV20-1 to TRBJ2-7; D is perhaps TRBD1 (6 bases). The receptor's source is a man aged 45 to 65 who received an inactivated influenza vaccine. Sample: CD4+ T cells sorted from PBMCs, taken 4 to 6 days after vaccination. CDR3 sequence (DNA): TGCAGTGCCGCCCTCGGGACAACGGCCTACGAGCAGTACTTC. It encodes CSAALGTTAYEQYF.